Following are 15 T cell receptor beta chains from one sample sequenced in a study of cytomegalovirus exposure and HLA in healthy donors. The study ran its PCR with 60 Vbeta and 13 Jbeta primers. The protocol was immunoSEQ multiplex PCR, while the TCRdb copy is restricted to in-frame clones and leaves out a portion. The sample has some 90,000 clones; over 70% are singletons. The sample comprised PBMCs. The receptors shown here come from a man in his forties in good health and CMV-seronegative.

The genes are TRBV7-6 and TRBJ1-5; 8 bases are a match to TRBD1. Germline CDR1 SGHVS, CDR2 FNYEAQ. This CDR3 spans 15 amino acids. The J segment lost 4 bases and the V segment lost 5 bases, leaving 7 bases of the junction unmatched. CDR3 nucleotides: TGTGCCAGCAGCACATTGACAGGGGCAAATCAGCCCCAGCATTTT. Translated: CASSTLTGANQPQHF.

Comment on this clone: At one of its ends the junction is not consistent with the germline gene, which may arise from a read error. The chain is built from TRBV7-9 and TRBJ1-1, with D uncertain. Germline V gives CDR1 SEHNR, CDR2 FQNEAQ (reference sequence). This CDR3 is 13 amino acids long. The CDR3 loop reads CSSSLEWTHEAFF. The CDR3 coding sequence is TGTTCCAGCAGCTTAGAATGGACTCATGAAGCTTTCTTT.

CDR3 amino acids: CASRGVEGANVLTF. CDR3 coding DNA: TGTGCCAGCAGGGGAGTTGAAGGGGCCAACGTCCTGACTTTC. V is TRBV11-2 and J is TRBJ2-6, with a possible D match to TRBD2 (5 bases). The V gene's germline CDR1 is SGHAT and CDR2 FQNNGV. The ends were cut back, 6 bases at V and 4 bases at J, with 10 bases in the middle. The CDR3 is made up of 14 amino acids.

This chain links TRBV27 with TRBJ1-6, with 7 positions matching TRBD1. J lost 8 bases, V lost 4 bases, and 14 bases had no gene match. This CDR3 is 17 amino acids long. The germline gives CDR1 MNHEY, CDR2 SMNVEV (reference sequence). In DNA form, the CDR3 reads TGTGCCAGCAGTTCCTCCTGGGACAGAGAGTTTCATTCACCCCTCCACTTT. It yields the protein CASSSSWDREFHSPLHF.

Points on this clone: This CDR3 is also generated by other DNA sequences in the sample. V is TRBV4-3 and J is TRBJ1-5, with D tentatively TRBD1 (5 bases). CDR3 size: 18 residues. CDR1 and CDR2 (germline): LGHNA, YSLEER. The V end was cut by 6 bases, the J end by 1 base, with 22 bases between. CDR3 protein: CASSLFSGGGSSNQPQHF. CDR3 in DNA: TGCGCCAGCAGTCTTTTCTCGGGGGGGGGTTCGAGCAATCAGCCCCAGCATTTT.

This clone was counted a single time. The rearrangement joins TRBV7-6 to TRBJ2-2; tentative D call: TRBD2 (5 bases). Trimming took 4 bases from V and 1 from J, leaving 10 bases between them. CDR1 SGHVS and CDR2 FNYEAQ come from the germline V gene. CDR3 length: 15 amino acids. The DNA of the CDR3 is TGTGCCAGCAGCTGGAGGACGAGGAACACCGGGGAGCTGTTTTTT. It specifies CASSWRTRNTGELFF. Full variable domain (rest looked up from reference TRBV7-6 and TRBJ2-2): GAGVSQSPRYKVTKRGQDVALRCDPISGHVSLYWYRQALGQGPEFLTYFNYEAQQDKSGLPNDRFSAERPEGSISTLTIQRTEQRDSAMYRCASSWRTRNTGELFFGEGSRLTVL.

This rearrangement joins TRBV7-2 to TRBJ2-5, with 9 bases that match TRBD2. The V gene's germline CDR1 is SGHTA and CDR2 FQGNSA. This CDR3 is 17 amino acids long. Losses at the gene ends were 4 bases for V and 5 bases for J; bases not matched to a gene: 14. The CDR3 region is CASSSRPRLAVRETQYF. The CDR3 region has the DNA TGTGCCAGCAGCTCCCGCCCTAGACTAGCGGTGAGGGAGACCCAGTACTTC.

CDR3 amino acids: CASSDRGKGTEAFF. For the CDR3, the DNA is TGTGCCAGCAGTGATCGGGGGAAAGGGACTGAAGCTTTCTTT. This chain uses TRBV6-1 with TRBJ1-1, with D perhaps matching TRBD1 (5 bases). This CDR3 has 14 residues. V shed 3 bases and J shed 5 bases, with 13 bases lying between them. Germline V lookup: CDR1 MNHNS, CDR2 SASEGT.

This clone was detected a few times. The CDR3 reads CASSPRTSLEQYF. DNA for the CDR3: TGTGCCAGCAGCCCGCGGACTAGCCTCGAGCAGTACTTC. The chain is built from TRBV9 and TRBJ2-7; 8 nucleotides line up with TRBD2. Germline V gives CDR1 SGDLS, CDR2 YYNGEE. The trim removed 4 bases at V and 6 bases at J, leaving 6 bases unmatched. The CDR3 spans 13 residues.

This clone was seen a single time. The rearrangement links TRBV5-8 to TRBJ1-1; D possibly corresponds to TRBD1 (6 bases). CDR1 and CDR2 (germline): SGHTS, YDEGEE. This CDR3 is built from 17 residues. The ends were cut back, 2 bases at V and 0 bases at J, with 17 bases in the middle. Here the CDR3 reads CASSFQGSSLMNTEAFF. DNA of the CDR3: TGTGCCAGCAGCTTTCAGGGGAGCTCACTCATGAACACTGAAGCTTTCTTT.

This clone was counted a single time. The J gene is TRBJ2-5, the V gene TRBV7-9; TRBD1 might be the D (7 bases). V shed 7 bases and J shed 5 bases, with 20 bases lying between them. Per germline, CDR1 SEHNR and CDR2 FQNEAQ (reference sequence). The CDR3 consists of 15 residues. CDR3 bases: TGTGCCAGCATCTCCCTGCAGGGGGGCCGGGAGACCCAGTACTTC. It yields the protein CASISLQGGRETQYF.

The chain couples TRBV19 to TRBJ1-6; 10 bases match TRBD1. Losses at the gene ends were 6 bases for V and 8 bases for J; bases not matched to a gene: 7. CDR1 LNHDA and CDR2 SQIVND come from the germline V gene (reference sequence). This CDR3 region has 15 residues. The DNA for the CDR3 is TGTGCCAGTAGCTCCGGGACAGGGGCCTATTCACCCCTCCACTTT. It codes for CASSSGTGAYSPLHF.

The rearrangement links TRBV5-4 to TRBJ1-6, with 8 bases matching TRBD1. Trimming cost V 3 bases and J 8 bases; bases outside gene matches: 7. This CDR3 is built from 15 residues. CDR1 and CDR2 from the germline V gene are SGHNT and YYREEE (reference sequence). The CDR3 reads CASSSRTGIDSPLHF. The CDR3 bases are TGTGCCAGCAGCTCACGGACAGGGATCGATTCACCCCTCCACTTT.

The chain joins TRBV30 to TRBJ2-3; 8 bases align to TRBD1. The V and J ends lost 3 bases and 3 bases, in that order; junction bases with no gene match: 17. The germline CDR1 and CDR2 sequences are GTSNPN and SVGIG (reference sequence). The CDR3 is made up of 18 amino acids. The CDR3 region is CAWSPGGGSFIWTDTQYF. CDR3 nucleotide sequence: TGTGCCTGGAGCCCAGGGGGCGGTTCTTTTATTTGGACAGATACGCAGTATTTT.

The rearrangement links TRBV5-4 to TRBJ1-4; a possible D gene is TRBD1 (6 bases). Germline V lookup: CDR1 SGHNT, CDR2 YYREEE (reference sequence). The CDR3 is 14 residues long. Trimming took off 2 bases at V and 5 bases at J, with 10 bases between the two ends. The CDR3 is CASSLKQGNEKLFF. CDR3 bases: TGTGCCAGCAGCTTAAAACAGGGAAATGAAAAACTGTTTTTT. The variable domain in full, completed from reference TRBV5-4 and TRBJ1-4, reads ETGVTQSPTHLIKTRGQQVTLRCSSQSGHNTVSWYQQALGQGPQFIFQYYREEENGRGNFPPRFSGLQFPNYSSELNVNALELDDSALYLCASSLKQGNEKLFFGSGTQLSVL.